A few counts support the clone carrying this TCR beta chain. What it binds is not known. Donors in the study were healthy people who gave bone marrow. While unrecorded immune exposures were likely, the donors were nominally healthy when sampled. This entry comes from a study of cytomegalovirus exposure and HLA in healthy donors. PCR was performed using 60 Vbeta and 13 Jbeta primers. The protocol was immunoSEQ multiplex PCR, while the TCRdb copy is restricted to in-frame clones and leaves out a portion. The sample lists 95,000 to 150,000 clones; approximately 65% were seen once. V was pared by 7 bases and J by 0 bases, with 12 bases between. The CDR3 runs to 15 residues. CDR1 is MNHEY and CDR2 is SVGAGI in the germline V gene. Study-level findings and limits: There were some V segments, including TRBV6-2 and TRBV6-3, excluded as indistinguishable.

V and J are TRBV6-5 and TRBJ1-4; tentatively, D is TRBD1 (5 bases). This receptor was taken from a man younger than 30 in good health and CMV-seronegative. The sequencing input was PBMCs. CDR3 amino acids: CASKRGPATNEKLFF. The DNA for the CDR3 is TGTGCCAGCAAAAGGGGCCCTGCAACTAATGAAAAACTGTTTTTT.